This TCR beta chain emerged from a study of blood T cell repertoires in COVID-19. Study as a whole: T cells, B-cell-depleted T cells, or PBMCs supplied cDNA or gDNA.

How the authors handled the data: By means of reference gene primer amplification, nucleated cell counts were estimated. Libraries were prepared by immunoSEQ multiplex PCR; TCRdb keeps only in-frame clonotypes and omits some of them. V and J calls plus clone size are reproduced from that table; the DNA served to infer D and trimming. The sample carries around 150,000 clones, roughly four fifths recorded once. This clone was seen a single time. CDR3 length: 14 amino acids. CDR1 MNHNY and CDR2 SVGAGI come from the germline V gene (reference sequence). The V and J ends lost 6 bases and 0 bases, in that order; junction bases with no gene match: 4.

The rearrangement uses TRBV6-6 and TRBJ1-2, with TRBD1 matching over 7 bases. Sequencing was performed on peripheral blood. This receptor was obtained from an elderly woman with active or convalescent COVID-19. The CDR3 is CASSLQGSNYGYTF. The CDR3 nucleotides are TGTGCCAGCAGCTTACAGGGGTCTAACTATGGCTACACCTTC.